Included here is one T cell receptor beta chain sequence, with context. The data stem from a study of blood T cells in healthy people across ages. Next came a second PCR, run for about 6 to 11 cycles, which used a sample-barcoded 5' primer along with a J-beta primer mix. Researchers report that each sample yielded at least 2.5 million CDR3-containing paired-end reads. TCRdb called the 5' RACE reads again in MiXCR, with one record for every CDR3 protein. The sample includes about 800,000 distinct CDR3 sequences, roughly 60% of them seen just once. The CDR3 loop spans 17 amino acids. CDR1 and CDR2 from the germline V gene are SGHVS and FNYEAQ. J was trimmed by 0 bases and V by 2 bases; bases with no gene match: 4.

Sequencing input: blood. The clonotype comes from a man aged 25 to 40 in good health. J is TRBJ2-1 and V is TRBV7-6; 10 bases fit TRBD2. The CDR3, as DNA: TGTGCCAGCAGCTTAAGGACTAGCGGAAGCTCCTACAATGAGCAGTTCTTC. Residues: CASSLRTSGSSYNEQFF.